The T cell receptor beta chain under discussion was sequenced for a study of regulatory T cells in long-lasting Graves disease (dated by TCRdb to the early 2020s). Regarding the research as a whole: To count as having persistent Graves' disease, a patient had to have received antithyroid drug treatment for over 5 years with TSH receptor autoantibodies remaining persistently positive. This study used TCR sequencing and RNA sequencing of peripheral blood to compare persistent Graves' disease patients against newly diagnosed Graves' disease patients. The study was conducted in China and was registered as a clinical trial. TCR sequencing covered 13 persistent and about 20 newly diagnosed Graves' disease patients, some 33 samples in total. Antithyroid drugs had been taken for ten to twelve years on average by persistent Graves' disease patients in the clinical cohort. Beyond this particular receptor, the publication reports: Persistent disease showed preferential use of TRBV28, TRBJ1-2 and TRBJ2-5, whereas newly diagnosed disease favored TRBV20-1 and TRBJ2-1. Compared with newly diagnosed patients, patients with persistent Graves' disease had lower TCR Shannon entropy and fewer highly expanded clones, which suggests clonal expansion. Peripheral blood alone was examined, since thyroid tissue, which constituted the primary lesion, could not be accessed. A larger number of public clonotypes was shared among persistent patients (about 2,700) than among newly diagnosed patients (roughly 930). The small sample size was acknowledged by the authors as a limitation that may reduce accuracy. Only the TCR beta chain was sequenced and analyzed.

CDR1 and CDR2, per the germline V gene, are MDHEN and SYDVKM. V gives up 0 bases and J gives up 10 bases, and the segment between their germline ends measures 22 bases. From cysteine to phenylalanine, the CDR3 is 17 amino acids long. Kept here is only the CDR3 DNA, which spans 51 bases and is read in frame from base 1. This clonotype occurred a few times. Its binding antigen is unknown. The input lacks base qualities; no much larger clone sits a single base away. The label giving this sample's time point can be read as: persistent/refractory GD, antithyroid drugs over 5 years with positive TRAb. For both TCR sequencing and RNA sequencing, RNA was extracted from PBMCs in TRIzol. The diagnosis of Graves' disease was made according to American Thyroid Association guidelines. Recruitment of patients was carried out at an endocrinology department in Xi'an, China. From each patient, roughly 9 milliliters of peripheral blood was collected into an EDTA anticoagulant tube. Ficoll Paque Plus density gradient separation was used to isolate PBMCs, and no further T cell sorting was done. RNA quality was checked with an Agilent 2100 Bioanalyzer and agarose gel, and concentration with a NanoDrop 2000.

Libraries were built with multiplex PCR. TCRdb lists the instrument as Illumina HiSeq 4000. To build TCR beta libraries, CDR3 regions were amplified by Arm-PCR using iRepertoire HTBI primers. PCR products were gel purified before sequencing. The authors' analysis ran thus. Gene usage analysis of CDR3 amino acid clonotypes used the 62 TRBV and around 14 TRBJ segments found across samples. COPE and FqMerger were used to merge the filtered high-quality paired reads into contigs. Contigs were aligned with BLAST to IMGT TRBV, TRBD and TRBJ reference genes, and CDR3 was defined per IMGT. Highly expanded clones were defined as clonotypes with a frequency above 0.1%. Shannon entropy was used to measure repertoire diversity, and the Gini coefficient was used to measure V-J evenness. A clonotype was considered public if more than one individual shared it. TCRdb cleaned the public reads at Q25 with fastp, built clones with MiXCR and kept in-frame beta chains. CDR3 protein duplicates are merged, each entry listing the most common genes and DNA. TCRdb, rather than the study authors, made the V and J calls. The sample includes a few hundred thousand distinct CDR3 sequences, with 20% to 25% observed a single time. 25% to 35% of the sample comes from the top ten.

The origin of this receptor is a woman aged 40 to 50 with Graves disease. Donor details come from another sample of the same person, matched by shared clones. The chain links TRBV28 with TRBJ1-3, with no reliable assignment of the D segment. Sequenced here: peripheral blood mononuclear cells (PBMCs), sampled when the disease was refractory, from a patient treated with antithyroid drugs. At the DNA level, the sequence is TGTGCCAGCAGTTTATGGACAATTCGAGAAGGAGCCGGAACCATATATTTT. This gives the protein CASSLWTIREGAGTIYF.